This TCR beta chain derives from a study of T cells in tuberculosis. Study results and caveats: Using the GMM-specific repertoire gave 87% accuracy versus 70% with motifs.

About this clone itself: Antigen: not known.

Only in-frame clones appear in the TCRdb table, and some are missing; sequencing was by immunoSEQ multiplex PCR. The sample records 25,000 to 30,000 clones, about 92% being singletons. Germline-derived CDR1 and CDR2 are LNHNV and YYDKDF (reference sequence). This CDR3 contains 16 residues. Trimming removed 1 base from V and 0 bases from J, with 9 bases in between. The J gene is TRBJ2-2, the V gene TRBV15, with D maybe TRBD1 (5 bases). This clonotype was sampled from a donor aged 10-35 years with latent tuberculosis or without tuberculosis infection. Source material: PBMCs. CDR3 nucleotides: TGTGCCACCAGCAGAGGACAGCTCTCGAACACCGGGGAGCTGTTTTTT. Translated, it gives CATSRGQLSNTGELFF.